This entry describes one T cell receptor beta chain. Germline V gives CDR1 SGDLS, CDR2 YYNGEE. CDR3 length: 14 residues. Trimming took 3 bases from V and 0 from J, leaving 7 bases between them. This sample stems from a study of radiation and T cells in renal cell carcinoma. Time point defined: blood 2 weeks post-SBRT. Treatment described: 15 Gy SBRT to primary tumor, nephrectomy 4 weeks later. This table comes from immunoSEQ multiplex PCR, and its TCRdb copy is limited to in-frame clones, with some not included. This sample yields about 130,000 clones, of which about 81% are seen a single time; approximately 2% belongs to the top ten.

The rearrangement links TRBV9 to TRBJ1-5; D unclear. Source: blood, taken from a patient whose treatment included radiotherapy and nephrectomy. The TCR originated in an older woman with renal cell carcinoma. CDR3 protein: CASSAGNSNQPQHF. The CDR3 region has the DNA TGTGCCAGCAGCGCGGGTAATAGCAATCAGCCCCAGCATTTT.